This is a list of T cell receptor beta chains from one sample in a study of glioma-infiltrating T cells after dendritic cell vaccination. Clones were read by immunoSEQ multiplex PCR, and TCRdb kept only the in-frame ones, dropping some. The repertoire holds almost 90,000 clones, roughly 87% seen once, with under 8% in the top ten. The specimen was blood, collected after dendritic cell vaccination. The source is a human donor with glioblastoma. The conserved cysteine and the conserved F or W are not part of the CDR3 here. Fields, in order: V gene, J gene, D gene, CDR3 protein. D genes are given only for firm matches.

>TRBV4-3|TRBJ2-1|TRBD1
ASSQYRGEQF
>TRBV11-1|TRBJ1-4|.
ASSLGPGYEKLF
>TRBV27|TRBJ2-7|.
ASSLSMRESSYEQY
>TRBV4-3|TRBJ2-7|TRBD1
ASSQDLAGQGYEQY
>TRBV29-1|TRBJ2-2|TRBD1
SVEDRGLNTGELF
>TRBV13|TRBJ2-6|.
ASSPTRESSGANVLT
>TRBV7-9|TRBJ2-3|TRBD2
ASSLMASGDTQY
>TRBV11-2|TRBJ1-2|TRBD1
ASSWGTGATANYGYT
>TRBV6-1|TRBJ1-4|.
ASSEAPATNEKLF
>TRBV4-1|TRBJ2-5|TRBD1
ASSQALDRGWETQY
>TRBV25-1|TRBJ1-2|TRBD1
ASSSTGTGGENGYT
>TRBV6-6|TRBJ1-2|TRBD1
ASSPGGYGYT
>TRBV5-8|TRBJ1-4|.
ASSHTQFRAHEKLF
>TRBV6-1|TRBJ2-3|.
ASSEDREGNTDTQY
>TRBV5-4|TRBJ1-1|TRBD1
ASSTAVRDRRGEAF
>TRBV7-2|TRBJ2-3|.
ASRGADTQY
>TRBV5-1|TRBJ1-2|.
ASSLEGVNYGYT
>TRBV6-5|TRBJ1-2|.
ASSYLQGSDGYT
>TRBV6-1|TRBJ1-2|.
ASSRTGDGYT
>TRBV9|TRBJ2-2|TRBD1
ASSVEVTGTTGELF
>TRBV7-2|TRBJ1-3|.
ASSSPEGNTIY
>TRBV27|TRBJ2-7|.
ASLKSFGGSYEQY
>TRBV7-9|TRBJ1-5|.
ASSRQGNQPQH